This TCR beta chain comes out of a study of cytomegalovirus exposure and HLA in healthy donors. A multiplex PCR was run with 60 Vbeta primers and 13 Jbeta primers. This table comes from immunoSEQ multiplex PCR, and its TCRdb copy is limited to in-frame clones, with some not included. Of 150,000 to 200,000 clones in the sample, 75% to 80% were seen once. There were likely unrecorded immune exposures, though donors were nominally healthy when sampled. This clone was seen just once. V was cut by 7 bases and J by 7 bases, with 14 bases left in between. The germline V gene has CDR1 MNHNS and CDR2 SASEGT. This CDR3 contains 14 residues.

Sequenced: PBMCs. This chain joins TRBV6-1 and TRBJ1-6; D is possibly TRBD1 (5 bases). The receptor was isolated from a woman in her forties or fifties in good health and CMV-seropositive. In DNA form, the CDR3 reads TGTGCCAGCACTCAGGGTTTTTTGAATTCACCCCTCCACTTT. Its protein is CASTQGFLNSPLHF.